These 17 T cell receptor beta chains share one sample of origin, sequenced in a study of T cells in Graves' hyperthyroidism and ophthalmopathy. Amplification yielded TCR beta CDR3 regions, with RNA transcripts as the source. The primer set for the first-round RT-PCR of the TCR CDR3 was HTBI. MiXCR was run by TCRdb on the multiplex PCR reads, yielding one entry per CDR3 protein. The table has around 380,000 distinct CDR3 sequences, around an eighth seen once. The sample comprised blood. The receptors here all came from a man younger than 45 with Graves' hyperthyroidism that later progressed to Graves' ophthalmopathy.

The table lists this clonotype with many counts. The rearrangement uses TRBV7-8 and TRBJ1-5, with TRBD1 matching over 7 bases. V lost 4 bases to trimming and J lost 7 bases; unmatched junction nucleotides: 13. The CDR3 has 16 amino acids. Germline CDR1 SGHVS, CDR2 FQNEAQ. The CDR3 sequence: CASSSEQGMVDQPQHF. In DNA, the CDR3 is TGTGCCAGCAGCTCAGAACAGGGGATGGTAGACCAGCCCCAGCATTTT.

This clonotype has a count of ten or more. V usage is TRBV12-3 or TRBV12-4 and J usage is TRBJ1-5; the D is unclear. There are 14 residues in the CDR3. V lost 3 bases and J 1 base, leaving 7 bases between the germline ends. In DNA form, the CDR3 reads TGTGCCAGCAGTTTTTCGCGGAGCAATCAGCCCCAGCATTTT. Protein: CASSFSRSNQPQHF.

Details on this clonotype: This sequence may be a read error, since a much larger clone differs from it by one base. The J gene is TRBJ2-3, the V gene TRBV4-1; D gene unclear. The CDR3 is made up of 12 amino acids. CDR1 and CDR2 from the germline V gene are MGHRA and YSYEKL. Here the CDR3 reads CTSRHGTDTQYF. CDR3 sequence (DNA): TGCACCAGCAGACATGGCACAGATACGCAGTATTTT.

This clonotype showed up many times. This chain uses TRBV18 with TRBJ1-1; D possibly corresponds to TRBD1 (5 bases). V dropped 5 bases and J dropped 1 base, with 8 bases sitting between them. Germline CDR1 KGHSH, CDR2 LQKENI. The CDR3 is made up of 13 amino acids. The DNA for the CDR3 is TGTGCCAGCTCATTTGGACAGAACACTGAAGCTTTCTTT. This gives the protein CASSFGQNTEAFF.

The chain combines TRBV12-5 with TRBJ1-4; 11 positions match TRBD1. Germline V gene sequence: CDR1 LGHNT, CDR2 FRNRAP. V was clipped by 5 bases and J by 6 bases; unmatched bases: 5. This CDR3 comprises 15 residues. In nucleotides, the CDR3 is TGTGCTAGTGGTCCTGGGACAGGGGGTGATGAAAAACTGTTTTTT. The encoded protein is CASGPGTGGDEKLFF. The full variable domain, in which reference TRBV12-5 and TRBJ1-4 provide the parts outside the CDR3, is DARVTQTPRHKVTEMGQEVTMRCQPILGHNTVFWYRQTMMQGLELLAYFRNRAPLDDSGMPKDRFSAEMPDATLATLKIQPSEPRDSAVYFCASGPGTGGDEKLFFGSGTQLSVL.

The genes are TRBV6-5 and TRBJ2-4; 7 bases line up with TRBD2. The CDR3 runs to 14 residues. V gave up 4 bases and J gave up 5 bases; unmatched junction bases: 5. Per the germline V gene, CDR1 is MNHEY and CDR2 is SVGAGI. This chain's CDR3 is CASSSPGLQNIQYF. The CDR3 region has the DNA TGTGCCAGCAGTTCCCCGGGACTACAAAACATTCAGTACTTC.

V and J are TRBV5-4 and TRBJ2-1; perhaps D is TRBD1 or TRBD2 (5 bases each). CDR1 SGHNT and CDR2 YYREEE come from the germline V gene (reference sequence). This CDR3 is built from 18 residues. Trimming shortened V by 0 bases and J by 0 bases, and 16 bases separated the two germline ends. The CDR3 is CASSLGGPVRGSYNEQFF. CDR3 sequence (DNA): TGTGCCAGCAGCTTGGGGGGACCGGTCCGGGGCTCCTACAATGAGCAGTTCTTC. Full variable domain (outside the CDR3, taken from reference TRBV5-4 and TRBJ2-1): ETGVTQSPTHLIKTRGQQVTLRCSSQSGHNTVSWYQQALGQGPQFIFQYYREEENGRGNFPPRFSGLQFPNYSSELNVNALELDDSALYLCASSLGGPVRGSYNEQFFGPGTRLTVL.

This clonotype was seen a handful of times. The chain couples TRBV7-9 to TRBJ1-2; 9 nucleotides match TRBD1. V lost 5 bases and J lost 2; bases outside the gene matches: 6. The germline gives CDR1 SEHNR, CDR2 FQNEAQ (reference sequence). The CDR3 spans 15 residues. The CDR3 DNA is TGTGCCAGCAGCCAATACGGGACAGGGAACTATGGCTACACCTTC. Its protein product is CASSQYGTGNYGYTF.

At least ten counts were recorded for this clonotype. This sequence joins TRBV4-2 and TRBJ2-5; TRBD2 aligns across 13 bases. The CDR3 totals 16 residues. CDR1 and CDR2 from the germline V gene are LGHNA and YNFKEQ. V was clipped by 4 bases and J by 3 bases; unmatched bases: 5. Here the CDR3 DNA reads TGTGCCAGCAGCCTACGACTAGCGGGGGGAAAAGAGACCCAGTACTTC. Its protein product is CASSLRLAGGKETQYF.

This clonotype has ten or more counts. V gene TRBV6-1 combines with J gene TRBJ2-1; no clear D gene. The germline V gene has CDR1 MNHNS and CDR2 SASEGT. Trimming took 6 bases from V and 0 from J, leaving 12 bases between them. The CDR3 has 15 amino acids. The DNA for the CDR3 is TGTGCCAGCAGCAAGACGGCGAGCTCCTACAATGAGCAGTTCTTC. As protein: CASSKTASSYNEQFF.

The gene calls are TRBV20-1 and TRBJ2-1; D may be TRBD2 (7 bases). The CDR3 totals 16 residues. Deletions cut 4 bases from V and 5 bases from J, with 21 bases between. The germline V gene has CDR1 DFQATT and CDR2 SNEGSKA (reference sequence). CDR3 in amino acids: CSANPVGGLVDNEQFF. CDR3 DNA: TGCAGTGCTAATCCGGTCGGGGGGCTGGTCGACAATGAGCAGTTCTTC.

This clonotype has a handful of counts. This rearrangement joins TRBV4-1 to TRBJ2-2, with no clear D. Trimming pared 0 bases from V and 6 bases from J, leaving 14 bases between. Germline assignment: CDR1 MGHRA and CDR2 YSYEKL. The CDR3 is made up of 16 amino acids. The CDR3 here is CASSQDRSAEAGELFF. In DNA form, the CDR3 reads TGCGCCAGCAGCCAAGATAGAAGTGCAGAGGCCGGGGAGCTGTTTTTT.

This clonotype was seen a few times. J is TRBJ1-2 and V is TRBV7-9; TRBD1 might be the D (5 bases). V was cut by 5 bases and J by 2 bases, with 12 bases left in between. This CDR3 comprises 14 residues. Germline CDR1 and CDR2: SEHNR and FQNEAQ (reference sequence). The CDR3 nucleotides are TGTGCCAGCAGCCCAGGGCCGGGGAACTATGGCTACACCTTC. Its translation: CASSPGPGNYGYTF.

The table lists this clonotype with a few counts. Its ends do not fully match the called genes, so a read error is possible. The V gene is TRBV20-1, the J gene TRBJ2-1; D might be TRBD1 (8 bases). This CDR3 region has 13 residues. Germline V gives CDR1 DFQATT, CDR2 SNEGSKA (reference sequence). CDR3 residues: CSARTGDYNEQLF. CDR3 DNA sequence: TGCAGTGCTAGGACAGGGGACTACAATGAGCAGCTCTTC.

In the case of this clonotype: This may stem from a read error, because a much larger clone lies one nucleotide away. V usage is TRBV6-2 or TRBV6-3 and J usage is TRBJ2-7; 8 nucleotides align to TRBD1. V was clipped by 11 bases and J by 7 bases; unmatched bases: 13. Germline-derived CDR1 and CDR2 are MNHEY and SVGEGT. This CDR3 region has 13 residues. The CDR3 DNA reads as TGTGCCGGCGGAAGACAGGGGTATGGGGAGCAGTACTTC. It codes for CAGGRQGYGEQYF.

The chain has TRBV19 and TRBJ1-5, with 7 positions matching TRBD1. The J segment lost 3 bases and the V segment lost 7 bases, leaving 6 bases of the junction unmatched. CDR1 and CDR2 from the germline V gene are LNHDA and SQIVND (reference sequence). This CDR3 comprises 14 residues. The DNA of the CDR3 is TGTGCCAGTACCGAGACAGGGTACAATCAGCCCCAGCATTTT. It specifies CASTETGYNQPQHF.

The rearrangement uses TRBV10-3 and TRBJ1-1; D may be TRBD1 (5 bases). This CDR3 is built from 15 residues. The germline V and J ends were trimmed by 4 bases and 10 bases, with 22 bases remaining between them. Germline V CDR1 and CDR2: ENHRY, SYGVKD. The CDR3 region is CAISGGDLKGRGAFF. In nucleotides, the CDR3 is TGTGCCATCAGTGGCGGGGACTTAAAAGGTAGGGGAGCTTTCTTT.